This T cell receptor (beta chain) was sequenced for a study of metastatic and nonmetastatic thyroid tumors. This clone was recorded at least ten times. MiXCR re-clonotyped the PCR reads for TCRdb. The table records roughly 30,000 clones, roughly 15% of them present only once. Before thyroid surgery, none of the patients had received any treatment. Germline V gene data show CDR1 as GTSNPN and CDR2 as SVGIG (reference sequence). V lost 0 bases to trimming and J lost 5 bases; unmatched junction nucleotides: 1. This CDR3 region has 13 residues. The chain carries TRBV30 and TRBJ2-5; 9 nucleotides align to TRBD2. The sample taken for sequencing was blood. This sequence was found in a female donor with papillary thyroid cancer or a benign thyroid nodule (not recorded which). Some clones in this sample may be carry-over from other donors' samples. Written as DNA, the CDR3 is TGTGCCTGGAGTGTCACTAGCGGGGAGACCCAGTACTTC. Its translation: CAWSVTSGETQYF. Full variable domain (remainder filled in from reference TRBV30 and TRBJ2-5): SQTIHQWPATLVQPVGSPLSLECTVEGTSNPNLYWYRQAAGRGLQLLFYSVGIGQISSEVPQNLSASRPQDRQFILSSKKLLLSDSGFYLCAWSVTSGETQYFGPGTRLLVL.